The clone carrying this T cell receptor beta chain turned up a few times. Its antigen is not identified. The CDR3 length is 11 residues. CDR1 is MNHEY and CDR2 is SVGAGI in the germline V gene. Deletions cut 5 bases from V and 1 base from J, with 2 bases between. This specimen belongs to a study of cytomegalovirus exposure and HLA in healthy donors. 60 Vbeta and 13 Jbeta primers were used in PCR. Generated by immunoSEQ multiplex PCR, the TCRdb table keeps only in-frame clones and is missing some. The table lists 200,000 to 250,000 clones, over 70% of them singletons. Study-wide points: As immune exposure information, only CMV serostatus was available.

This receptor was obtained from a boy younger than 10 in good health and CMV-seronegative. Sequences were obtained from PBMCs. The V call is TRBV6-5, the J call TRBJ1-1; D is unresolved. CDR3 protein: CASSRNTEAFF. DNA of the CDR3: TGTGCCAGCAGTCGGAACACTGAAGCTTTCTTT.